These 9 T cell receptor beta chains were all obtained from the same sample, sequenced in a study of cytomegalovirus exposure and HLA in healthy donors. PCR was performed using 60 Vbeta and 13 Jbeta primers. Some clones are missing from TCRdb's copy, which holds only in-frame ones; the method was immunoSEQ multiplex PCR. This specimen shows 160,000 or so clones; the ten leading clones hold about 2%. Source material: PBMCs. Receptor source: a man between 25 and 39 years old in good health and CMV-seronegative.

V and J are TRBV4-1 and TRBJ2-5, with TRBD1 identical over 9 bases. Trimming cost V 4 bases and J 2 bases; bases outside gene matches: 11. Germline loops: CDR1 MGHRA, CDR2 YSYEKL. This CDR3 comprises 17 residues. The CDR3 here is CASSPLPIGTGQETQYF. CDR3 coding DNA: TGCGCCAGCAGCCCGCTACCGATAGGGACAGGGCAAGAGACCCAGTACTTC.

The V gene is TRBV14, the J gene TRBJ2-5; D might be TRBD2 (6 bases). Germline CDR1 and CDR2: SGHDN and FVKESK. The CDR3 is 12 amino acids. Trimming took 4 bases from V and 10 from J, leaving 13 bases between them. CDR3 nucleotides: TGTGCCAGCAGCCTCCTTAGCGGCTTCCAGTACTTC. This codes for CASSLLSGFQYF.

This CDR3 reads CASSLTGQSNQPQHF. The CDR3 DNA is TGCGCCAGCAGCTTAACGGGACAGAGCAATCAGCCCCAGCATTTT. The chain combines TRBV5-1 with TRBJ1-5; 7 nucleotides align to TRBD1. There are 15 residues in the CDR3. The ends lost 2 bases at V and 1 base at J; junction bases unmatched: 3. Germline CDR1 and CDR2: SGHRS and YFSETQ.

The chain couples TRBV10-3 to TRBJ2-2; 11 bases map to TRBD2. The CDR3 runs to 19 residues. Germline loops: CDR1 ENHRY, CDR2 SYGVKD. Trimming at V came to 6 bases and at J to 2 bases, leaving 14 bases not matched to a gene. This CDR3 is CAIRRGLAGGPLNTGELFF. The DNA of the CDR3 is TGTGCCATCAGAAGGGGCCTAGCGGGAGGCCCCCTAAACACCGGGGAGCTGTTTTTT.

The chain has TRBV6-1 and TRBJ2-1; a weak D match, TRBD2 (6 bases). This CDR3 region has 15 residues. Between the trimmed V and J ends, which lost 4 bases and 0 bases, there was a span of 10 bases. Germline V lookup: CDR1 MNHNS, CDR2 SASEGT. This CDR3 reads CASSVSGSSYNEQFF. CDR3 sequence (DNA): TGTGCCAGCAGTGTTAGCGGTAGCTCCTACAATGAGCAGTTCTTC.

The chain links TRBV7-8 to TRBJ1-1, with TRBD1 matching 8 bases. The trim removed 8 bases at V and 9 bases at J, leaving 14 bases unmatched. This CDR3 region has 14 residues. Germline V CDR1 and CDR2: SGHVS, FQNEAQ. This chain's CDR3 is CASYKVRTGSKAFF. As DNA, the CDR3 is TGTGCCAGCTATAAGGTCAGGACAGGGTCAAAAGCTTTCTTT. Looking up the rest from reference TRBV7-8 and TRBJ1-1 gives the full variable domain: GAGVSQSPRYKVAKRGQDVALRCDPISGHVSLFWYQQALGQGPEFLTYFQNEAQLDKSGLPSDRFFAERPEGSVSTLKIQRTQQEDSAVYLCASYKVRTGSKAFFGQGTRLTVV.

The chain is built from TRBV9 and TRBJ2-2; TRBD2 matches at 7 bases. Unmatched junction bases numbered 4, after V lost 0 bases and J lost 2 bases. Germline values: CDR1 SGDLS, CDR2 YYNGEE. The CDR3 consists of 16 residues. The CDR3 here is CASSVGLAVNTGELFF. DNA of the CDR3: TGTGCCAGCAGCGTAGGCCTAGCGGTAAACACCGGGGAGCTGTTTTTT.

The rearrangement uses TRBV5-4 and TRBJ2-7, with no clear D. Germline V lookup: CDR1 SGHNT, CDR2 YYREEE (reference sequence). The CDR3 loop spans 11 amino acids. With 6 bases removed from V and 9 bases from J, the gap between germline ends came to 13 bases. CDR3 sequence (DNA): TGTGCCAGCACCTCCCATACGGGGCAGTACTTC. It is translated as CASTSHTGQYF.

In DNA form, the CDR3 reads TGTGCCAGCAGCTTGGGTCGGGGCGGGAGGGCCTACGAGCAGTACTTC. Its protein product is CASSLGRGGRAYEQYF. This chain links TRBV7-9 with TRBJ2-7; 9 positions agree with TRBD2. The CDR3 is 16 amino acids. Germline loops: CDR1 SEHNR, CDR2 FQNEAQ (reference sequence). The junction had 8 bases not matched to a gene; V was cut back by 3 bases and J by 2 bases.